The T cell receptor beta chain described here comes from a study of regulatory T cells in long-lasting Graves disease. From germline, CDR1 is SGHDT and CDR2 YYEEEE. V was shortened by 1 base and J by 1 base, with 15 bases between the two germline ends. The CDR3 loop spans 17 amino acids. The time point is: persistent/refractory GD, antithyroid drugs over 5 years with positive TRAb. The TCR library was made from RNA that had been extracted from PBMCs in TRIzol. All patients originated from an endocrinology department located in Xi'an, China. Building the TCR beta libraries relied on iRepertoire HTBI primers, and CDR3 regions underwent Arm-PCR. TCRdb called the multiplex PCR reads again in MiXCR, with one record for every CDR3 protein. The table lists about 660,000 distinct CDR3 sequences, 30% of them singletons.

The sample was peripheral blood mononuclear cells (PBMCs), taken when the disease was refractory, from a patient treated with antithyroid drugs. The chain combines TRBV5-6 with TRBJ1-5; D is ambiguous. The sequence was collected from a female donor with Graves disease. CDR3 coding DNA: TGTGCCAGCAGCTTGATCTCCCACGGGGAAAGCAATCAGCCCCAGCATTTT. It yields the protein CASSLISHGESNQPQHF.